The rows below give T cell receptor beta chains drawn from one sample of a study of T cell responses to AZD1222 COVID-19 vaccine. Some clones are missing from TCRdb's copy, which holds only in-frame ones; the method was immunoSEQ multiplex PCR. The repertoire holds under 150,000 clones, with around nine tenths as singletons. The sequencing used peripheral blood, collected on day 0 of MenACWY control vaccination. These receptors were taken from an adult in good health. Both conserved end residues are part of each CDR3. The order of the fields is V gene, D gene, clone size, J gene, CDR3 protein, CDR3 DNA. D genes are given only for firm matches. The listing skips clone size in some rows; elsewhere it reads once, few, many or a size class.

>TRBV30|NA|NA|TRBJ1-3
CASLGGVSGNTIYF
TGTGCCTCCTTAGGGGGGGTCTCTGGAAACACCATATATTTT
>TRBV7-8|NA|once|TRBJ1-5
CASSLAGEGNQPQHF
TGTGCCAGCAGCTTAGCGGGGGAGGGCAATCAGCCCCAGCATTTT
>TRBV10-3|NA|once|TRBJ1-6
CAISESVGSRSPLHF
TGTGCCATCAGTGAGTCGGTGGGCAGTCGTTCACCCCTCCACTTT
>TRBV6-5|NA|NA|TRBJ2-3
CASSYQDRSTDTQYF
TGTGCCAGCAGTTACCAGGACAGATCCACAGATACGCAGTATTTT
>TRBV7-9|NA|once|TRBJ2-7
CASSFGSYEQYF
TGTGCCAGCAGCTTTGGCAGCTACGAGCAGTACTTC
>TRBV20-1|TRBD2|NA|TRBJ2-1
CSASGGTSGNNEQFF
TGCAGTGCTAGTGGGGGGACTAGCGGGAACAATGAGCAGTTCTTC
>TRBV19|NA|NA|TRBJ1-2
CASSPSGWNPGGYTF
TGTGCCAGTAGCCCTTCCGGGTGGAACCCGGGTGGCTACACCTTC
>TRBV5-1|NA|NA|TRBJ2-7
CASSRENSYEQYF
TGCGCCAGCAGCCGCGAAAACTCCTACGAGCAGTACTTC
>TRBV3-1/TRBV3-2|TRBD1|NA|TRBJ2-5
CASSRQGPYQETQYF
TGTGCCAGCAGCCGACAGGGGCCGTACCAAGAGACCCAGTACTTC
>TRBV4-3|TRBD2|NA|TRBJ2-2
CASSHQTGDYSAGELFF
TGCGCCAGCAGCCATCAAACCGGGGACTATTCTGCCGGGGAGCTGTTTTTT
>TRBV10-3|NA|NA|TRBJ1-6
CAISDNPSYPYNSPLHF
TGTGCCATCAGTGACAATCCATCTTATCCATATAATTCACCCCTCCACTTT
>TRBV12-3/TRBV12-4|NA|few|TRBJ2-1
CASRRDGNEQFF
TGTGCCAGCAGGAGGGATGGGAATGAGCAGTTCTTC
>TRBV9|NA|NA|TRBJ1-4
CASSVTATNEKLFF
TGTGCCAGCAGCGTTACAGCAACTAATGAAAAACTGTTTTTT
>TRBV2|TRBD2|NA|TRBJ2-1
CASTSGRASYNEQFF
TGTGCCAGCACTAGCGGGAGGGCCTCATACAATGAGCAGTTCTTC
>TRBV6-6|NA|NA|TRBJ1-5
CASSYPRAISNQPQHF
TGTGCCAGCAGTTACCCCAGGGCAATAAGCAATCAGCCCCAGCATTTT
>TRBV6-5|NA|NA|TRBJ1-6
CASSYGNSPLHF
TGTGCCAGCAGTTACGGGAATTCACCCCTCCACTTT
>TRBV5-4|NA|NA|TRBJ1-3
CASSLTGGSGNTIYF
TGTGCCAGCAGCTTAACGGGGGGATCTGGAAACACCATATATTTT
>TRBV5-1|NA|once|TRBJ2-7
CASSLLTGNPQYEQYF
TGCGCCAGCAGCCTACTTACGGGGAATCCCCAGTACGAGCAGTACTTC
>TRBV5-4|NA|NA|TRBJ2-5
CASSPGTSRGTQYF
TGTGCCAGCAGCCCCGGGACCAGCCGGGGGACCCAGTACTTC
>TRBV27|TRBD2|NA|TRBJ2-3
CASSPQTSGSEGDTQYF
TGTGCCAGCAGTCCGCAGACTAGCGGGAGTGAAGGAGATACGCAGTATTTT
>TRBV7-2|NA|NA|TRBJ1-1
CASSWRVRDTEAFF
TGTGCCAGCAGCTGGAGGGTCAGGGACACTGAAGCTTTCTTT
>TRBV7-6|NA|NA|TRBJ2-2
CASSFTDTGELFF
TGTGCCAGCAGCTTCACGGACACCGGGGAGCTGTTTTTT
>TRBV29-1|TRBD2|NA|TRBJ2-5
CSVAGRASETQYF
TGCAGCGTTGCCGGGAGGGCCTCAGAGACCCAGTACTTC
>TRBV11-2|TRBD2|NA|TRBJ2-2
CASKRLRRERHANTGELFF
TGTGCCAGCAAAAGGCTTCGGCGGGAGAGGCACGCGAACACCGGGGAGCTGTTTTTT
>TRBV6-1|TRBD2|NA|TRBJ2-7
CASSEVAARGTPYEQYF
TGTGCCAGCAGTGAAGTGGCGGCGCGGGGGACCCCCTACGAGCAGTACTTC
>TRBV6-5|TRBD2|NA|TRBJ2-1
CASRNIAGHNEQFF
TGTGCCAGCAGAAATATAGCGGGCCACAATGAGCAGTTCTTC
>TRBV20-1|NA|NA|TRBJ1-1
CSASGASPSTEAFF
TGCAGTGCTAGTGGTGCGTCACCAAGCACTGAAGCTTTCTTT
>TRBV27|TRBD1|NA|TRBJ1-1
CASSLRIRDSQNTEAFF
TGTGCCAGCAGTTTAAGGATTCGGGACAGCCAGAACACTGAAGCTTTCTTT
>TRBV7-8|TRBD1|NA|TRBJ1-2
CASSPRGQANYGYTF
TGTGCCAGCAGCCCCCGGGGACAGGCTAACTATGGCTACACCTTC
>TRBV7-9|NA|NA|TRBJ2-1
CASSLVRIVDSKSYNEQFF
TGTGCCAGCAGCTTAGTGCGCATCGTTGACAGCAAATCCTACAATGAGCAGTTCTTC
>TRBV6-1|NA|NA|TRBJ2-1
CASSEALAQRYNEQFF
TGTGCCAGCAGTGAAGCGTTAGCGCAGAGGTACAATGAGCAGTTCTTC
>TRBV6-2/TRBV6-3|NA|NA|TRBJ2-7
CASSYMRIRYF
TGTGCCAGCAGTTACATGAGGATTCGGTACTTC
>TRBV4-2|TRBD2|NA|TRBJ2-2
CASSQEVAGGNTGELFF
TGTGCCAGCAGCCAAGAAGTAGCGGGAGGGAACACCGGGGAGCTGTTTTTT
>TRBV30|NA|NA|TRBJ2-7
CAWSAGVVGF
TGTGCCTGGAGCGCAGGGGTGGTGGGGTTC
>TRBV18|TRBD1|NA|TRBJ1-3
CASFPDEGANTIYF
TGTGCCAGCTTCCCGGACGAGGGGGCCAACACCATATATTTT
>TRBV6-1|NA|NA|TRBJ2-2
CASSDLNTGELFF
TGTGCCAGCAGTGATCTGAACACCGGGGAGCTGTTTTTT
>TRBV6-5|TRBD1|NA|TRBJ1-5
CASSHSQGVQPQHF
TGTGCCAGCAGTCACTCCCAGGGGGTTCAGCCCCAGCATTTT
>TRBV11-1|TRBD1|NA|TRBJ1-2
CASSSRTGDGYTF
TGTGCCAGCAGCTCGAGGACAGGGGATGGCTACACCTTC
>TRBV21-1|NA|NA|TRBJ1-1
CASSKDGTGGDTEAFF
TGTGCCAGCAGCAAAGATGGGACAGGGGGCGACACTGAAGCTTTCTTT
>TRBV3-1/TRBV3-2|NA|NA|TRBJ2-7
CASSQARRNEQYF
TGTGCCAGCAGCCAAGCCAGGAGGAACGAGCAGTACTTC
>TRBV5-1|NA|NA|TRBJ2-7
CASSPDSYEQYF
TGCGCCAGCAGCCCTGACAGCTACGAGCAGTACTTC
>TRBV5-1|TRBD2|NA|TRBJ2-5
CASSRGTSGSTETQYF
TGCGCCAGCAGCCGCGGGACTAGCGGGAGCACCGAGACCCAGTACTTC
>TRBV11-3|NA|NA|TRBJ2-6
CASSLVGVGANVLTF
TGTGCCAGCAGCTTAGTTGGGGTAGGGGCCAACGTCCTGACTTTC
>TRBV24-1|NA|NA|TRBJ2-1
CATSDFRPPTYNEQFF
TGTGCCACCAGTGATTTCAGGCCCCCTACCTACAATGAGCAGTTCTTC
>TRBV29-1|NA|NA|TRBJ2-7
CSVEDQMGDEQYF
TGCAGCGTTGAAGATCAGATGGGGGATGAGCAGTACTTC
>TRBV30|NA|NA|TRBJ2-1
CAWSQVNEQFF
TGTGCCTGGAGTCAGGTTAATGAGCAGTTCTTC
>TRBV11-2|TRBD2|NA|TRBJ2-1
CASSLSGGKWHEQFF
TGTGCCAGCAGCTTGTCCGGGGGGAAGTGGCATGAGCAGTTCTTC
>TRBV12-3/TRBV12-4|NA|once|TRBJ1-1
CASSLTVNTEAFF
TGTGCCAGCAGCCTGACAGTGAACACTGAAGCTTTCTTT
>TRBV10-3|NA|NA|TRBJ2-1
CAISERAGPPKKLYNEQFF
TGTGCCATCAGTGAGCGAGCTGGGCCCCCTAAAAAGTTGTACAATGAGCAGTTCTTC
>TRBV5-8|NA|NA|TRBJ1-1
CASSPSQGRGRYTEAFF
TGTGCCAGCAGCCCTTCTCAGGGGCGCGGTAGGTACACTGAAGCTTTCTTT
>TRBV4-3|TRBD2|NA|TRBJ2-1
CASSQVGTSGSYNEQFF
TGCGCCAGCAGCCAAGTGGGGACTAGCGGGAGTTACAATGAGCAGTTCTTC